What follows are 32 T cell receptor beta chains derived from one specimen sequenced in a study of blood T cell repertoires in COVID-19. Using immunoSEQ multiplex PCR, the repertoire was profiled, and TCRdb retains in-frame clones only, with some absent. The sample carries some 100,000 clones, about 82% recorded once. Sequences were obtained from peripheral blood. These receptors were obtained from a man over 45 with active or convalescent COVID-19.

The gene calls are TRBV12-3 or TRBV12-4 and TRBJ1-2, with D maybe TRBD1 (6 bases). This CDR3 has 12 amino acids. V dropped 6 bases and J dropped 8 bases, with 13 bases sitting between them. The CDR3 sequence is CASSFTGYGYTF. The DNA for the CDR3 is TGTGCCAGCAGCTTCACAGGGTACGGCTACACCTTC.

Only one count was recorded for this clone. The chain combines TRBV29-1 with TRBJ2-1; 9 bases agree with TRBD2. The CDR3 totals 13 residues. V was clipped by 6 bases and J by 8 bases; unmatched bases: 8. The germline CDR1 and CDR2 sequences are SQVTM and ANQGSEA. This CDR3 reads CSVALTSGYEQFF. The CDR3 nucleotides are TGCAGCGTGGCCCTGACTAGCGGCTATGAGCAGTTCTTC.

This chain connects TRBV6-5 to TRBJ1-1, with D possibly being TRBD1 (5 bases). Germline CDR1 reads MNHEY; CDR2 reads SVGAGI. The CDR3 is 11 amino acids. V was cut by 10 bases and J by 1 base, with 7 bases left in between. The CDR3 nucleotides read TGTGCCACCCAGGGGAACACTGAAGCTTTCTTT. Amino acid sequence: CATQGNTEAFF.

The chain couples TRBV30 to TRBJ1-3, with D perhaps TRBD1 (5 bases). The germline V gene encodes CDR1 GTSNPN and CDR2 SVGIG (reference sequence). The CDR3 is made up of 18 amino acids. The germline V and J ends were trimmed by 2 bases and 1 base, with 21 bases remaining between them. Written as DNA, the CDR3 is TGTGCCTGGAGTCGGGAGGGGATATCCTTCATATCTGGAAACACCATATATTTT. Protein sequence: CAWSREGISFISGNTIYF. The complete variable domain, with remaining parts taken from reference TRBV30 and TRBJ1-3, reads SQTIHQWPATLVQPVGSPLSLECTVEGTSNPNLYWYRQAAGRGLQLLFYSVGIGQISSEVPQNLSASRPQDRQFILSSKKLLLSDSGFYLCAWSREGISFISGNTIYFGEGSWLTVV.

The gene calls are TRBV10-1 and TRBJ2-2; maybe TRBD2 (8 bases). In germline, CDR1 is WNHNN, CDR2 SYGVQD (reference sequence). Deletions cut 0 bases from V and 5 bases from J, with 16 bases between. The CDR3 loop spans 17 amino acids. CDR3 DNA: TGCGCCAGCAGTGAGTCCCTAGCGGGCAGGGGGACCGGGGAGCTGTTTTTT. Translating gives CASSESLAGRGTGELFF.

The chain couples TRBV19 to TRBJ2-7; 7 positions match TRBD1. The CDR3 extends over 14 amino acids. V shed 4 bases, J shed 1 base, and the junction held 4 bases outside the gene matches. CDR1 and CDR2 from the germline V gene are LNHDA and SQIVND (reference sequence). In nucleotides, the CDR3 is TGTGCCAGTAGTACAGGGACAGCTTCCTACGAGCAGTACTTC. Translation: CASSTGTASYEQYF.

The CDR3: CASSLDQGANYGYTF. The CDR3 coding sequence is TGCGCCAGCAGCTTGGATCAGGGGGCAAACTATGGCTACACCTTC. This sequence joins TRBV5-1 and TRBJ1-2, with 8 bases that match TRBD1. V lost 0 bases to trimming and J lost 2 bases; unmatched junction nucleotides: 3. This CDR3 comprises 15 residues. CDR1 and CDR2 from the germline V gene are SGHRS and YFSETQ. The full variable domain, completed using reference TRBV5-1 and TRBJ1-2, is KAGVTQTPRYLIKTRGQQVTLSCSPISGHRSVSWYQQTPGQGLQFLFEYFSETQRNKGNFPGRFSGRQFSNSRSEMNVSTLELGDSALYLCASSLDQGANYGYTFGSGTRLTVV.

V usage is TRBV27 and J usage is TRBJ2-3; 9 bases agree with TRBD2. V lost 2 bases to trimming and J lost 7 bases; unmatched junction nucleotides: 7. The CDR3 spans 15 residues. The germline gives CDR1 MNHEY, CDR2 SMNVEV (reference sequence). For the CDR3, the DNA is TGTGCCAGCAGTTTACAACTAGCGGGCTTGAATACGCAGTATTTT. Amino acid sequence: CASSLQLAGLNTQYF.

V and J are TRBV5-1 and TRBJ1-1, with 9 positions matching TRBD1. The CDR3 covers 14 residues. The germline CDR1 and CDR2 sequences are SGHRS and YFSETQ. Germline trimming cut 6 bases from V and 4 bases from J; bases unmatched to any gene: 7. This CDR3 is CASNPGTGFTEAFF. The CDR3 DNA reads as TGCGCCAGCAACCCCGGGACAGGGTTCACTGAAGCTTTCTTT.

The CDR3 loop is CASSLAKETRRVFNEQFF. The CDR3 DNA follows: TGCGCCAGCAGCTTGGCTAAAGAGACTAGGAGGGTGTTCAATGAGCAGTTCTTC. The rearrangement links TRBV5-1 to TRBJ2-1; D may be TRBD2 (6 bases). From germline, CDR1 is SGHRS and CDR2 YFSETQ. The CDR3 spans 18 residues. V lost 0 bases and J 6 bases, leaving 22 bases between the germline ends.

The sample holds a few counts of this clone. V and J are TRBV7-9 and TRBJ2-1; TRBD2 matches 12 bases. Trimming at V came to 5 bases and at J to 6 bases, leaving 8 bases not matched to a gene. Germline CDR1 reads SEHNR; CDR2 reads FQNEAQ (reference sequence). This CDR3 comprises 16 residues. For the CDR3, the DNA is TGTGCCAGCAGCCGTCAGACTAGCGGGAGAGCCAATGAGCAGTTCTTC. Amino acids: CASSRQTSGRANEQFF. Complete variable domain (other parts from reference TRBV7-9 and TRBJ2-1): DTGVSQNPRHKITKRGQNVTFRCDPISEHNRLYWYRQTLGQGPEFLTYFQNEAQLEKSRLLSDRFSAERPKGSFSTLEIQRTEQGDSAMYLCASSRQTSGRANEQFFGPGTRLTVL.

This chain links TRBV7-9 with TRBJ1-4, with D possibly matching TRBD1 (6 bases). V lost 8 bases, J lost 6 bases, and 16 bases lay in between. The CDR3 is made up of 14 amino acids. Germline CDR1 and CDR2: SEHNR and FQNEAQ (reference sequence). CDR3 DNA: TGTGCCAGCTCGCCGGGGGGCTATGATGAAAAACTGTTTTTT. Its protein product is CASSPGGYDEKLFF.

The chain uses TRBV11-2 and TRBJ2-2; no clear D. The CDR3 loop spans 15 amino acids. Germline CDR1 reads SGHAT; CDR2 reads FQNNGV. V shed 4 bases and J shed 2 bases, with 11 bases lying between them. CDR3 residues: CASSSSLSNTGELFF. In DNA, the CDR3 is TGTGCCAGCAGCTCAAGCCTCTCCAACACCGGGGAGCTGTTTTTT.

The gene calls are TRBV19 and TRBJ1-3, with a tentative D call TRBD1 (5 bases). This CDR3 contains 15 residues. V lost 3 bases to trimming and J lost 0 bases, with 9 bases between them. Germline V lookup: CDR1 LNHDA, CDR2 SQIVND (reference sequence). The CDR3 DNA is TGTGCCAGTAGTATGGGACTCGACTCTGGAAACACCATATATTTT. This translates into CASSMGLDSGNTIYF.

V is TRBV12-3 or TRBV12-4 and J is TRBJ1-4; TRBD1 aligns across 8 bases. The V and J ends lost 6 bases and 7 bases, in that order; junction bases with no gene match: 4. This CDR3 region has 13 residues. The CDR3 sequence is CASRGQESEKLFF. The CDR3 region has the DNA TGTGCCAGCAGGGGACAGGAAAGTGAAAAACTGTTTTTT.

This sequence joins TRBV1 and TRBJ2-7; whether TRBD2, the table's D call, matches the DNA was not checked. TRBV1 is a listed pseudogene. CDR3 length equals 13 residues. CDR3 in DNA: TGCACCAGTGGCCTAAACATTTGCGGCGAGCAGTACTTC. Translated: CTSGLNICGEQYF.

The chain employs TRBV5-1 and TRBJ2-3; D might be TRBD2 (6 bases). The germline V gene encodes CDR1 SGHRS and CDR2 YFSETQ. Trimming shortened V by 1 base and J by 4 bases, and 16 bases separated the two germline ends. The CDR3 length is 16 residues. The CDR3 loop reads CASSLFAGTVADTQYF. The CDR3 DNA is TGCGCCAGCAGCTTGTTTGCGGGAACGGTCGCAGATACGCAGTATTTT. Supplemented by reference TRBV5-1 and TRBJ2-3, the full variable domain reads KAGVTQTPRYLIKTRGQQVTLSCSPISGHRSVSWYQQTPGQGLQFLFEYFSETQRNKGNFPGRFSGRQFSNSRSEMNVSTLELGDSALYLCASSLFAGTVADTQYFGPGTRLTVL.

The chain joins TRBV20-1 to TRBJ1-1; D call uncertain. The germline V gene encodes CDR1 DFQATT and CDR2 SNEGSKA (reference sequence). The V end lost 3 bases, the J end lost 3 bases, and 17 bases lay between the germline ends. This CDR3 contains 15 residues. The CDR3 DNA follows: TGCAGTGCTAGTCCGGGATCCGGCCGGGACACTGAAGCTTTCTTT. Translating gives CSASPGSGRDTEAFF.

The chain employs TRBV5-6 and TRBJ2-6; D call uncertain. Trimming removed 2 bases from V and 2 bases from J, with 5 bases in between. This CDR3 has 14 amino acids. From germline, CDR1 is SGHDT and CDR2 YYEEEE. The CDR3 nucleotides are TGTGCCAGCAGCTTAGTAGCTGGGGCCAACGTCCTGACTTTC. This gives the protein CASSLVAGANVLTF.

This CDR3 is CASSPTSPNTGELFF. CDR3 in DNA: TGTGCCAGCAGCCCGACTAGCCCGAACACCGGGGAGCTGTTTTTT. The V call is TRBV12-1, the J call TRBJ2-2; the DNA was not used to check the table's D call, TRBD2. TRBV12-1 is assigned pseudogene status. CDR3 length: 15 amino acids.

The chain couples TRBV23-1 to TRBJ2-7; 14 nucleotides agree with TRBD2. TRBV23-1 is an ORF, and what it does is uncertain. The V gene end was trimmed by 0 bases and the J gene end by 5 bases; junction bases not matched to a gene: 3. The CDR3 sequence is 16 residues long. Here the CDR3 reads CASSQSGLAGEDEQYF. CDR3 DNA sequence: TGCGCCAGCAGTCAATCGGGACTAGCGGGAGAGGACGAGCAGTACTTC.

This clone was counted between two and nine times. The chain joins TRBV11-3 to TRBJ2-5; D gene unclear. CDR3 length equals 10 residues. Germline loops: CDR1 SGHNT, CDR2 YENEEA. The V end was cut by 3 bases, the J end by 7 bases, with 3 bases between. In DNA, the CDR3 is TGTGCCAGCAGCTTCTCGACCCAGTACTTC. It is translated as CASSFSTQYF.

CDR3 amino acids: CASSYSGAGTYEQYF. DNA of the CDR3: TGTGCCAGCAGTTACTCGGGGGCAGGAACCTACGAGCAGTACTTC. V and J are TRBV6-5 and TRBJ2-7; D possibly corresponds to TRBD1 (6 bases). Between the trimmed V and J ends, which lost 0 bases and 2 bases, there was a span of 11 bases. Germline-derived CDR1 and CDR2 are MNHEY and SVGAGI. The CDR3 length is 15 residues.

The chain links TRBV30 to TRBJ1-5; TRBD1 matches at 8 bases. Germline V lookup: CDR1 GTSNPN, CDR2 SVGIG (reference sequence). The CDR3 loop spans 14 amino acids. The V and J ends lost 3 bases and 7 bases, in that order; junction bases with no gene match: 8. The CDR3 DNA is TGTGCCTGGAGGGGGGGACAGGCTGGGCAGCCCCAGCATTTT. Amino acid sequence: CAWRGGQAGQPQHF.

The chain couples TRBV2 to TRBJ2-3; 12 bases fit TRBD2. Trimming removed 4 bases from V and 4 bases from J; junction bases left unmatched: 3. This CDR3 is built from 15 residues. Germline V lookup: CDR1 SNHLY, CDR2 FYNNEI. The CDR3: CASSGLAGVADTQYF. DNA of the CDR3: TGTGCCAGCAGTGGACTAGCGGGAGTGGCAGATACGCAGTATTTT.

The chain joins TRBV6-2 or TRBV6-3 to TRBJ2-3, with D unresolved. The CDR3 consists of 14 residues. Looked up from germline, CDR1 is MNHEY and CDR2 is SVGEGT. Trimming left V 2 bases short and J 4 bases short, with 10 bases between. The CDR3 sequence: CASSYPYLADTQYF. In DNA form, the CDR3 reads TGTGCCAGCAGTTACCCCTACTTGGCAGATACGCAGTATTTT.

The chain links TRBV24-1 to TRBJ2-1; possible D gene TRBD1, 6 bases. Germline V gene lookup returns CDR1 KGHDR and CDR2 SFDVKD. The V and J ends lost 0 bases and 10 bases respectively, with 21 bases between them. The CDR3 sequence is 17 residues long. CDR3 coding DNA: TGTGCCACCAGTGATTTGAGTGGCGACAGGCAGGGGAGCGAGCAGTTCTTC. This translates into CATSDLSGDRQGSEQFF.

The CDR3 is CASRKPGLAGVEQYF. DNA for the CDR3: TGTGCCAGCAGAAAACCGGGACTAGCGGGAGTCGAGCAGTACTTC. The rearrangement joins TRBV27 to TRBJ2-7, with 14 bases aligning to TRBD2. The germline CDR1 and CDR2 sequences are MNHEY and SMNVEV (reference sequence). Trimming took 6 bases from V and 6 from J; bases not matched to a gene: 7. The CDR3 sequence is 15 residues long.

The V and J genes are TRBV30 and TRBJ2-1; TRBD1 agrees at 9 bases. The CDR3 sequence is 18 residues long. V was clipped by 1 base and J by 3 bases; unmatched bases: 13. The germline V gene encodes CDR1 GTSNPN and CDR2 SVGIG (reference sequence). CDR3 region: CAWSDDSRQGGYYNEQFF. The CDR3 nucleotides are TGTGCCTGGAGTGATGATTCGAGACAGGGGGGTTACTACAATGAGCAGTTCTTC. The full variable domain, rest sourced from reference TRBV30 and TRBJ2-1, is SQTIHQWPATLVQPVGSPLSLECTVEGTSNPNLYWYRQAAGRGLQLLFYSVGIGQISSEVPQNLSASRPQDRQFILSSKKLLLSDSGFYLCAWSDDSRQGGYYNEQFFGPGTRLTVL.

The V gene is TRBV5-1, the J gene TRBJ1-1; D is perhaps TRBD1 (6 bases). Germline CDR1 reads SGHRS; CDR2 reads YFSETQ. The V and J ends lost 1 base and 7 bases respectively, with 8 bases between them. This CDR3 contains 12 residues. In DNA form, the CDR3 reads TGCGCCAGCAGCTTGAGGGGGTATGAAGCTTTCTTT. It specifies CASSLRGYEAFF.

The chain recombines TRBV6-5 with TRBJ2-7; D not certain. CDR1 is MNHEY and CDR2 is SVGAGI in the germline V gene. CDR3 length equals 12 residues. With 9 bases removed from V and 6 bases from J, the gap between germline ends came to 15 bases. The CDR3 sequence: CASSWAMGEQYF. CDR3 nucleotide sequence: TGTGCCAGTTCTTGGGCGATGGGCGAGCAGTACTTC.

This chain connects TRBV30 to TRBJ2-6, with a possible D match to TRBD1 (6 bases). CDR3 length: 18 amino acids. V lost 3 bases and J lost 0, with 18 bases in between. The germline gives CDR1 GTSNPN, CDR2 SVGIG (reference sequence). In nucleotides, the CDR3 is TGTGCCTGGAGGCGGCTCCGGACAGACCTCTCTGGGGCCAACGTCCTGACTTTC. This codes for CAWRRLRTDLSGANVLTF.